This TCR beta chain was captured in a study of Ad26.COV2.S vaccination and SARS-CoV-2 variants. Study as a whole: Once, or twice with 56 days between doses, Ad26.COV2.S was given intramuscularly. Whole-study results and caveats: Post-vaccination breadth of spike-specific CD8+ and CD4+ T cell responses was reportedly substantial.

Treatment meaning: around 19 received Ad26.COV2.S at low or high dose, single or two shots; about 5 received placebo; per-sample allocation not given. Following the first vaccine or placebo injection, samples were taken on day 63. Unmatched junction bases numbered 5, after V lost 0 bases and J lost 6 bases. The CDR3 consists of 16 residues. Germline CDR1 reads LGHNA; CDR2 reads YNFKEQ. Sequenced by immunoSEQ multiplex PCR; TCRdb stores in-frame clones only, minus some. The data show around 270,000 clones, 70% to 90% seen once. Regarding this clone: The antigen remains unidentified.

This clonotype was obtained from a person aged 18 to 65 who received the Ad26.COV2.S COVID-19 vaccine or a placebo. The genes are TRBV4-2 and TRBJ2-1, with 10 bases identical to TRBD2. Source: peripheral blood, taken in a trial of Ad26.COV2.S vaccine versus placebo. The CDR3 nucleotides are TGTGCCAGCAGCCAAGAACCTAGCGGGAGAGGCAATGAGCAGTTCTTC. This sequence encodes CASSQEPSGRGNEQFF.